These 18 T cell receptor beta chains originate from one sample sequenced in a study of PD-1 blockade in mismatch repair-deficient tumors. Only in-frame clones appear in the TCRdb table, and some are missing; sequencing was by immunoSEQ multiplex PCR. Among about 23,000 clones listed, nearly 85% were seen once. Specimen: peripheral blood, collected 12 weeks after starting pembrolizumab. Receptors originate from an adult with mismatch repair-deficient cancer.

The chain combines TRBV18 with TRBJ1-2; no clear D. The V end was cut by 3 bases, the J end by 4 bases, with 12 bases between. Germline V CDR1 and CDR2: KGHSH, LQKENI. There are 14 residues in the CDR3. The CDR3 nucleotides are TGTGCCAGCTCACCGACGAGCTGGGCCTATGGCTACACCTTC. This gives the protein CASSPTSWAYGYTF. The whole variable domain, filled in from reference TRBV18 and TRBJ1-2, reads NAGVMQNPRHLVRRRGQEARLRCSPMKGHSHVYWYRQLPEEGLKFMVYLQKENIIDESGMPKERFSAEFPKEGPSILRIQQVVRGDSAAYFCASSPTSWAYGYTFGSGTRLTVV.

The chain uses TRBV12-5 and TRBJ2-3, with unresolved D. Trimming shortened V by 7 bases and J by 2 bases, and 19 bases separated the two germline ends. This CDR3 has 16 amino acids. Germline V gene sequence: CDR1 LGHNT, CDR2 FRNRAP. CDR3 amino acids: CASARGRQAVTDTQYF. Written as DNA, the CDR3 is TGTGCTAGTGCCCGAGGTAGGCAGGCAGTCACAGATACGCAGTATTTT.

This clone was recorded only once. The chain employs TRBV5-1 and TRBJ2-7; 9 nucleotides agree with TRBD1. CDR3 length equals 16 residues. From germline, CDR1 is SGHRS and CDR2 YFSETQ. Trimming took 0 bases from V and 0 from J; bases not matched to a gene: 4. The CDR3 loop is CASSLDGTGSSYEQYF. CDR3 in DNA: TGCGCCAGCAGCTTGGATGGGACAGGGAGCTCCTACGAGCAGTACTTC.

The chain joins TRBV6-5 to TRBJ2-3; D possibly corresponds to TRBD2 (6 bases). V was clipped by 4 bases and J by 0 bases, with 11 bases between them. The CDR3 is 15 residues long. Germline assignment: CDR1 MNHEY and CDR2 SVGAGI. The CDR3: CASSFRAGSTDTQYF. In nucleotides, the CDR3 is TGTGCCAGCAGTTTCAGGGCGGGAAGCACAGATACGCAGTATTTT.

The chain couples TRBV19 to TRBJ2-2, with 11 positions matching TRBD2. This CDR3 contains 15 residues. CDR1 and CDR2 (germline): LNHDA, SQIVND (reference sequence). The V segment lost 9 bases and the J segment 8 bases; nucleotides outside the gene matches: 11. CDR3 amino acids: CASRIAGGPYGELFF. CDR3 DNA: TGTGCCAGCCGGATAGCGGGAGGGCCGTATGGGGAGCTGTTTTTT. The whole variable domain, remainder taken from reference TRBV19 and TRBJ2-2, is DGGITQSPKYLFRKEGQNVTLSCEQNLNHDAMYWYRQDPGQGLRLIYYSQIVNDFQKGDIAEGYSVSREKKESFPLTVTSAQKNPTAFYLCASRIAGGPYGELFFGEGSRLTVL.

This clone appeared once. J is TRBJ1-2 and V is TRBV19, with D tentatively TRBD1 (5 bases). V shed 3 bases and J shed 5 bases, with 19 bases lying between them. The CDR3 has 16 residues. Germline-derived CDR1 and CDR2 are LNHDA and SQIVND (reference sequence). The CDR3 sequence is CASSIDMGVTSYGYTF. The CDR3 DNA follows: TGTGCCAGTAGTATTGATATGGGGGTCACCTCATATGGCTACACCTTC.

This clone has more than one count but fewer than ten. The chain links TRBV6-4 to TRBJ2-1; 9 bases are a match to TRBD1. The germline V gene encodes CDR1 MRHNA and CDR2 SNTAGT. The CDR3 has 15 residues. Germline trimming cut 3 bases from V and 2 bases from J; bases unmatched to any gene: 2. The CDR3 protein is CASSEGTGPYNEQFF. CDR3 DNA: TGTGCCAGCAGTGAGGGGACAGGGCCCTACAATGAGCAGTTCTTC.

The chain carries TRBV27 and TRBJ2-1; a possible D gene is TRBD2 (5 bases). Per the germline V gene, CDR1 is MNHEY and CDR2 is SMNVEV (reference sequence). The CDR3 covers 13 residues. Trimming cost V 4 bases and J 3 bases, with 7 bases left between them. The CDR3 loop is CASSSTSYNEQFF. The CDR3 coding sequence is TGTGCCAGCAGTTCAACTAGCTACAATGAGCAGTTCTTC.

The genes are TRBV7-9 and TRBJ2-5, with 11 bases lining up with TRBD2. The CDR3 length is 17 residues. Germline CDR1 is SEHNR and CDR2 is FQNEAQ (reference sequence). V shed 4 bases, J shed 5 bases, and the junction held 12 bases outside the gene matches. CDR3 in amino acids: CASSSRGSGRASETQYF. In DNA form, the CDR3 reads TGTGCCAGCAGCTCCCGGGGTAGCGGGAGGGCCTCTGAGACCCAGTACTTC.

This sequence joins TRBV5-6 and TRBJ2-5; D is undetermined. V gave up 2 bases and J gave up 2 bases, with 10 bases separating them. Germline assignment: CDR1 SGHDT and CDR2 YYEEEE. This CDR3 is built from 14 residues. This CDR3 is CASSFVSTQETQYF. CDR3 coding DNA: TGTGCCAGCAGCTTTGTGTCAACACAAGAGACCCAGTACTTC.

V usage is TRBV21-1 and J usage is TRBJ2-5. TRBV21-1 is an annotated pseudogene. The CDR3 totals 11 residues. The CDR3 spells CASRVQETQYF. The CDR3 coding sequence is TGTGCCAGCAGGGTTCAAGAGACCCAGTACTTC.

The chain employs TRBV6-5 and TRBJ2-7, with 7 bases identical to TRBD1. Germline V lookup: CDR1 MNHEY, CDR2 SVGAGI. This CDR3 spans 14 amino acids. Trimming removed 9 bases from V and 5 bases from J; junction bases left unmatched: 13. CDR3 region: CASETTGTAHEQYF. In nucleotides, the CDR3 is TGTGCCAGTGAAACGACCGGGACAGCACACGAGCAGTACTTC.

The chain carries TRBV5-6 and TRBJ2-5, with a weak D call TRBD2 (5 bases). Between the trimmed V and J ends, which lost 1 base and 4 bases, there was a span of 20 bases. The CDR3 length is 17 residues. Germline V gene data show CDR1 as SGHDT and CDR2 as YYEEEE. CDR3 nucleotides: TGTGCCAGCAGCTTGTTGAGTCGGGGTGTAGTGGGAGAGACCCAGTACTTC. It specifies CASSLLSRGVVGETQYF.

CDR3 bases: TGCAGCGGAAGCAGAGAGAACACTGAAGCTTTCTTT. Amino acid sequence: CSGSRENTEAFF. The genes are TRBV29-1 and TRBJ1-1; D is uncertain. CDR3 length equals 12 residues. Trimming stripped 7 bases from V and 1 base from J, with 10 bases between. Germline lookup yields CDR1 SQVTM and CDR2 ANQGSEA.

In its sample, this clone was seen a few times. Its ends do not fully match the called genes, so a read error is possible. The CDR3 nucleotides read TGTGCCAGCAGCCTAGCCGGGACAGTATACGAGCAGTACTTC. The encoded protein is CASSLAGTVYEQYF. The chain employs TRBV7-9 and TRBJ2-7; TRBD1 aligns across 7 bases. Germline values: CDR1 SEHNR, CDR2 FQNEAQ (reference sequence). The CDR3 runs 14 residues.

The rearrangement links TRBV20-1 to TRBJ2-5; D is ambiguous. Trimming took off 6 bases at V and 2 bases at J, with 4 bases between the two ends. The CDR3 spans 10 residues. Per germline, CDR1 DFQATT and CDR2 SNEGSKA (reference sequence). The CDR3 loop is CSAKQETQYF. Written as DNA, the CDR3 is TGCAGTGCCAAGCAAGAGACCCAGTACTTC.

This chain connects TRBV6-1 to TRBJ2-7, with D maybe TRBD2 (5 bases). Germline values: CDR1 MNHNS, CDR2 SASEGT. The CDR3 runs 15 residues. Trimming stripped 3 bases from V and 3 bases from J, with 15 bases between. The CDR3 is CASSDLPGIFYEQYF. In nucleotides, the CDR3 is TGTGCCAGCAGTGACCTGCCGGGGATCTTCTACGAGCAGTACTTC.

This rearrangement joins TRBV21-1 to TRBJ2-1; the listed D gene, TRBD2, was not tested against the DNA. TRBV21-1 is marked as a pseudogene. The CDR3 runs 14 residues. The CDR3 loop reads CASWSGGGCDEQFF. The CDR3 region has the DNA TGTGCCAGCTGGAGCGGGGGGGGATGCGATGAGCAGTTCTTC.